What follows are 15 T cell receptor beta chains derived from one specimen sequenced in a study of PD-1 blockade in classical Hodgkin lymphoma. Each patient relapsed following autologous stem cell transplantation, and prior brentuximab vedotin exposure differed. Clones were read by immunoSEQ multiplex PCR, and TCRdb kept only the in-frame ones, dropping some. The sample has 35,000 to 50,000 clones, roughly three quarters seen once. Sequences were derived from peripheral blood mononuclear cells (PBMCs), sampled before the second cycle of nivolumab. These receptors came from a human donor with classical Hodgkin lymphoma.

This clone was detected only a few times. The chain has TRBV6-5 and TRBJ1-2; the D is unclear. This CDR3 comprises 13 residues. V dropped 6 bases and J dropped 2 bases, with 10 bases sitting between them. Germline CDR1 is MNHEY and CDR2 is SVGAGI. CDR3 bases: TGTGCCAGCAGCGTTTCTGGGAACTATGGCTACACCTTC. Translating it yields CASSVSGNYGYTF.

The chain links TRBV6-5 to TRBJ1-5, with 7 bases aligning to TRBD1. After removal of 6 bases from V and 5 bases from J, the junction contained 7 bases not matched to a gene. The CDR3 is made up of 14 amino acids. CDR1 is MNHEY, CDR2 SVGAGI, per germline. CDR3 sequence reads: CASSRGQADQPQHF. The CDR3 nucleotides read TGTGCCAGCAGCCGAGGACAGGCGGATCAGCCCCAGCATTTT.

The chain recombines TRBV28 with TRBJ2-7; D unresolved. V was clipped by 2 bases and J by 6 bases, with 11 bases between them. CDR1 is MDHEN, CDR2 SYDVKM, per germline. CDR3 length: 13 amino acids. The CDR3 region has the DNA TGTGCCAGCAGTTTACCCTGGTCAGGCGAGCAGTACTTC. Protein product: CASSLPWSGEQYF.

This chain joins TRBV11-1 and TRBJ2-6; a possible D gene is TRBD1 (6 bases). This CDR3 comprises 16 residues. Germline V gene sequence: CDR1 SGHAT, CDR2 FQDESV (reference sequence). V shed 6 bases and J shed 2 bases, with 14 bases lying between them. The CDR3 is CASRSEGVPGANVLTF. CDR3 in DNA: TGTGCCAGCAGAAGTGAGGGGGTACCTGGGGCCAACGTCCTGACTTTC.

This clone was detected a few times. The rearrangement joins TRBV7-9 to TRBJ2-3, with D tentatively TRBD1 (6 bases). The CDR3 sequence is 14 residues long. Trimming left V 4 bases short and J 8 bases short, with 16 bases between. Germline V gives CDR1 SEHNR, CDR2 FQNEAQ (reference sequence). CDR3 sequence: CASSSTTGRSTQYF. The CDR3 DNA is TGTGCCAGCAGCTCAACCACAGGGCGGAGTACGCAGTATTTT.

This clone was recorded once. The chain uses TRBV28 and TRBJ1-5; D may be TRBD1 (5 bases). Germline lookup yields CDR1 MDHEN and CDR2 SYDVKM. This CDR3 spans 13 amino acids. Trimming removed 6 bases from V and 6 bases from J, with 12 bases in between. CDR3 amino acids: CASRNQGGQPQHF. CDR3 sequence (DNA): TGTGCCAGCAGAAATCAGGGTGGTCAGCCCCAGCATTTT.

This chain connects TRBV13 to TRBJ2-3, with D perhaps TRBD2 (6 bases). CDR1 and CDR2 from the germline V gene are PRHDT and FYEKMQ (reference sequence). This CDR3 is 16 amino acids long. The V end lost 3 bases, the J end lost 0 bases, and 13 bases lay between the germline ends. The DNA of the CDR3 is TGTGCCAGCAGCTTGGAGGGGCCCGCTAGCACAGATACGCAGTATTTT. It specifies CASSLEGPASTDTQYF.

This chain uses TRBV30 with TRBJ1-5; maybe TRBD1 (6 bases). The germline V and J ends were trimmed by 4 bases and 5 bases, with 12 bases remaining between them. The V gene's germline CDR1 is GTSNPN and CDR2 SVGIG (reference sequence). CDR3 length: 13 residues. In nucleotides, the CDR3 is TGTGCCTGGAATGGGGGGCGAGATCAGCCCCAGCATTTT. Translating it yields CAWNGGRDQPQHF.

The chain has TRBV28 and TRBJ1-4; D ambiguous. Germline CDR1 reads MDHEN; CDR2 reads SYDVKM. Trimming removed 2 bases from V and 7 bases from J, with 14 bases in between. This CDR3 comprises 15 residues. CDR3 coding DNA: TGTGCCAGCAGTTTAACGGGCTATACGACTGAAAAACTGTTTTTT. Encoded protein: CASSLTGYTTEKLFF. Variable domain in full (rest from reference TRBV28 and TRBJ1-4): DVKVTQSSRYLVKRTGEKVFLECVQDMDHENMFWYRQDPGLGLRLIYFSYDVKMKEKGDIPEGYSVSREKKERFSLILESASTNQTSMYLCASSLTGYTTEKLFFGSGTQLSVL.

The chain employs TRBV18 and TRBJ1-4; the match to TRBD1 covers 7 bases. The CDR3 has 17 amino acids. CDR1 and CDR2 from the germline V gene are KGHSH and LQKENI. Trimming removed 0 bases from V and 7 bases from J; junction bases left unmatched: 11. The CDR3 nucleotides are TGTGCCAGCTCACCACCTGAGGGTGACAGGGTAAGTGAAAAACTGTTTTTT. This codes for CASSPPEGDRVSEKLFF.

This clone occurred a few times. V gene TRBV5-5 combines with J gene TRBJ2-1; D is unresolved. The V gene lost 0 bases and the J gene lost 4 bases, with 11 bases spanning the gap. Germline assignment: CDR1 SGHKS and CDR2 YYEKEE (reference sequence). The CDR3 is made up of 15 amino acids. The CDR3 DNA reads TGTGCCAGCAGCTTGGTGGTCGGCAGATACAATGAGCAGTTCTTC. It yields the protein CASSLVVGRYNEQFF. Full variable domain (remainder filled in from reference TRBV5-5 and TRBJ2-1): DAGVTQSPTHLIKTRGQQVTLRCSPISGHKSVSWYQQVLGQGPQFIFQYYEKEERGRGNFPDRFSARQFPNYSSELNVNALLLGDSALYLCASSLVVGRYNEQFFGPGTRLTVL.

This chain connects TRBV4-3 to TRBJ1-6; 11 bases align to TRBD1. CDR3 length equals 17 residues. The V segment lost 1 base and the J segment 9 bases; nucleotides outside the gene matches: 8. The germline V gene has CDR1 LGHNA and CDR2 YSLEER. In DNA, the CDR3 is TGCGCCAGCAGCCAAGGCGGACAGGGGGCTTCCCTTTCACCCCTCCACTTT. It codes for CASSQGGQGASLSPLHF.

The CDR3 reads CASSLQGSASNQPQHF. The CDR3 DNA sequence: TGTGCCAGCAGCTTACAGGGGTCAGCTAGCAATCAGCCCCAGCATTTT. The chain couples TRBV7-9 to TRBJ1-5; maybe TRBD1 (6 bases). The CDR3 covers 16 residues. The V and J ends lost 2 bases and 0 bases respectively, with 11 bases between them. Germline CDR1 is SEHNR and CDR2 is FQNEAQ (reference sequence).

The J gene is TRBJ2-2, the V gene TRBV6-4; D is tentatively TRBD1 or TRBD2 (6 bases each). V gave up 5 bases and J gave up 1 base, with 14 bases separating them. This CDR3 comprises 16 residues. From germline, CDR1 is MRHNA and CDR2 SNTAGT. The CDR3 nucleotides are TGTGCCAGCAGTCCCGGAGGGGGAGTGAACACCGGGGAGCTGTTTTTT. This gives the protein CASSPGGGVNTGELFF.

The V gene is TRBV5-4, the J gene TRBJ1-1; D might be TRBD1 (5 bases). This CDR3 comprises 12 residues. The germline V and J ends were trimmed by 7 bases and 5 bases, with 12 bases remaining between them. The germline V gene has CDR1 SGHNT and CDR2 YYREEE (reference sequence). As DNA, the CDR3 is TGTGCCAGCCGTGGGGGGGTGACTGAAGCTTTCTTT. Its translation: CASRGGVTEAFF. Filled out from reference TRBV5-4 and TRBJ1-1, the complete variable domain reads ETGVTQSPTHLIKTRGQQVTLRCSSQSGHNTVSWYQQALGQGPQFIFQYYREEENGRGNFPPRFSGLQFPNYSSELNVNALELDDSALYLCASRGGVTEAFFGQGTRLTVV.